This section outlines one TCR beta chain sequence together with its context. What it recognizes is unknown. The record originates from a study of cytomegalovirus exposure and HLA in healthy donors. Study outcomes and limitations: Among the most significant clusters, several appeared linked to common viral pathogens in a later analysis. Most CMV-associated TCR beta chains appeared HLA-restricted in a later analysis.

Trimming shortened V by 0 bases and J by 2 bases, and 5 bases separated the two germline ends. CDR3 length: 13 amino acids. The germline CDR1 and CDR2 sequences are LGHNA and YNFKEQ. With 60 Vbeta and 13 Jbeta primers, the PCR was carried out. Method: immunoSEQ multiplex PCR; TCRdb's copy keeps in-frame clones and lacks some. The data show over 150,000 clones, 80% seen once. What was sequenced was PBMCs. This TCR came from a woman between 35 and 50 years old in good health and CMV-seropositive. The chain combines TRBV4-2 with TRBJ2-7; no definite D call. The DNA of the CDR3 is TGTGCCAGCAGCCAAGAACAACCCTACGAGCAGTACTTC. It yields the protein CASSQEQPYEQYF.